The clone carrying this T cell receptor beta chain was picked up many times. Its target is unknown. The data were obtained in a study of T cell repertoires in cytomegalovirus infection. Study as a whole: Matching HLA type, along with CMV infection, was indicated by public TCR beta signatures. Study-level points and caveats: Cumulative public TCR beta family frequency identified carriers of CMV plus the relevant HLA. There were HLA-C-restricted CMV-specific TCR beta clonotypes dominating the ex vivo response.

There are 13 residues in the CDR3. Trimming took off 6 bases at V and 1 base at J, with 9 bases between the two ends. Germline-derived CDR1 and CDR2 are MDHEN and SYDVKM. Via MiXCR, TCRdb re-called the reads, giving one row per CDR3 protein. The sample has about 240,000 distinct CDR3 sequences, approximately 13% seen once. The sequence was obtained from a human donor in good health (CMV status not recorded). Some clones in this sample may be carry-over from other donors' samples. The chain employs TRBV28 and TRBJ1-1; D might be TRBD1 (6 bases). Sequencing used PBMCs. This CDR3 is CASSFRGNTEAFF. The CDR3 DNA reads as TGTGCCAGCAGCTTCAGGGGGAACACTGAAGCTTTCTTT.